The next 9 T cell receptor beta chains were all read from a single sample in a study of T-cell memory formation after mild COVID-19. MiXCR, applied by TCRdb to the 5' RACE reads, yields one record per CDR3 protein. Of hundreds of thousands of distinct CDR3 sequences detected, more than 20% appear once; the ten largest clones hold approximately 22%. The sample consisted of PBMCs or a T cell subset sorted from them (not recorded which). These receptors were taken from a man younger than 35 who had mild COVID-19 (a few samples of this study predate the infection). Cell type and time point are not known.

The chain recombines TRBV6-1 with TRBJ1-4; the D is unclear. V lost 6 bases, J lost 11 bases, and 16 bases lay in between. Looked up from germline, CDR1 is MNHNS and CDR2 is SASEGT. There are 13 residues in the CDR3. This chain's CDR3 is CASSVEEQTKLFF. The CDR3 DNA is TGTGCCAGCAGCGTGGAGGAACAGACTAAACTGTTTTTT.

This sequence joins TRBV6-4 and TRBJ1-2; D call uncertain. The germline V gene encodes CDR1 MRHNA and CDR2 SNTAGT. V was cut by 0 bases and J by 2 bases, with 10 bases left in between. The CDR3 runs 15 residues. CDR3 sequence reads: CASSDSEAWNYGYTF. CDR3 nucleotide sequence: TGTGCCAGCAGTGACTCCGAAGCCTGGAACTATGGCTACACCTTC.

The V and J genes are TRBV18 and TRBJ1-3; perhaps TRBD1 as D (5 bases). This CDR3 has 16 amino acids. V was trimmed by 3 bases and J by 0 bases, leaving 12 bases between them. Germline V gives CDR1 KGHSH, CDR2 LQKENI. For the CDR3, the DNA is TGTGCCAGCTCACCTCTGGCAGGGCCCTCTGGAAACACCATATATTTT. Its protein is CASSPLAGPSGNTIYF.

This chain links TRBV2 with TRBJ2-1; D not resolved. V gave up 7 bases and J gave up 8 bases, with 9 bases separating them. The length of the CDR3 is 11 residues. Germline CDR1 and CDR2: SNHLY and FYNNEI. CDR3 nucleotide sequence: TGTGCCAGCACGGACGGCGATGAGCAGTTCTTC. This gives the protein CASTDGDEQFF.

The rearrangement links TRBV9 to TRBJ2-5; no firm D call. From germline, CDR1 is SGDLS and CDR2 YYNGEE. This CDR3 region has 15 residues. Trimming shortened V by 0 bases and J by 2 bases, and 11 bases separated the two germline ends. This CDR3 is CASSVASSVQETQYF. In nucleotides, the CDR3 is TGTGCCAGCAGCGTAGCCTCCTCCGTTCAAGAGACCCAGTACTTC.

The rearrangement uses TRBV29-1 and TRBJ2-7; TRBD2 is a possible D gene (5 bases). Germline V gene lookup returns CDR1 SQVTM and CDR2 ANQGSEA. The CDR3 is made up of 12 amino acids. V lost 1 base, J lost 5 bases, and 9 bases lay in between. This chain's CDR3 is CSVEGGEHEQYF. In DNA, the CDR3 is TGCAGCGTTGAAGGGGGAGAACACGAGCAGTACTTC.

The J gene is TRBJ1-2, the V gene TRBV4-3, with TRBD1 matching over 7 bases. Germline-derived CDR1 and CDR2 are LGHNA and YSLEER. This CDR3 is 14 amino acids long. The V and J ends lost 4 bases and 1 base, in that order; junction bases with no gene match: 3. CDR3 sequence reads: CASSPRQGNYGYTF. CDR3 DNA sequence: TGCGCCAGCAGCCCCCGACAGGGTAACTATGGCTACACCTTC.

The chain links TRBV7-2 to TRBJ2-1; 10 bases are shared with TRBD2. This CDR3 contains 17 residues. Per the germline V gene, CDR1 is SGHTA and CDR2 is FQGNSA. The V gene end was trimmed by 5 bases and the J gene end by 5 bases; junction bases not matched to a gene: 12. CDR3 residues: CASSGKGQRGGHNEQFF. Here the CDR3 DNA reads TGTGCCAGCAGCGGCAAGGGCCAGCGGGGGGGCCACAATGAGCAGTTCTTC.

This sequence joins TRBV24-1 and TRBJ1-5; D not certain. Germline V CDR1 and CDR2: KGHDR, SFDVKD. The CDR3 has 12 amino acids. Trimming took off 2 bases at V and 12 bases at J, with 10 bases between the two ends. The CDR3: CATSDSTGVQHF. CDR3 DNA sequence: TGTGCCACCAGTGATTCCACCGGGGTCCAGCATTTT.